The 30 T cell receptor beta chains listed next were all sequenced from one sample in a study of shared clonotypes between healthy human individuals. Selected positively for CCR7 and CD45RO-negative, naive CD8 cells excluded terminally differentiated effector memory CD45RA+ cells. The repertoire was sequenced with immunoSEQ multiplex PCR; TCRdb's copy has only in-frame clones and lacks some. The sample has about 2 million clones; about 95% are singletons. Sample: naive CD8+ T cells sorted from blood. The receptor set was obtained from a man aged 18 to 29 in good health.

The V and J genes are TRBV25-1 and TRBJ2-7; possibly TRBD2 for D (7 bases). CDR3 length: 14 residues. Looked up from germline, CDR1 is MGHDK and CDR2 is SYGVNS. V was pared by 6 bases and J by 4 bases, with 16 bases between. The CDR3 spells CASSGGLGPYEQYF. Here the CDR3 DNA reads TGTGCCAGCAGCGGGGGGCTAGGACCTTACGAGCAGTACTTC.

The V gene is TRBV27, the J gene TRBJ2-7, with 12 positions matching TRBD2. With 6 bases clipped from V and 2 bases from J, the junction kept 8 bases outside the gene matches. The CDR3 is made up of 16 amino acids. From germline, CDR1 is MNHEY and CDR2 SMNVEV (reference sequence). The CDR3 sequence: CASRTRLAGDPYEQYF. Written as DNA, the CDR3 is TGTGCCAGCAGGACTCGACTAGCGGGGGACCCCTACGAGCAGTACTTC.

The V call is TRBV27, the J call TRBJ2-7; D is ambiguous. Germline values: CDR1 MNHEY, CDR2 SMNVEV (reference sequence). This CDR3 spans 14 amino acids. Trimming cost V 5 bases and J 3 bases, with 14 bases left between them. The CDR3 region has the DNA TGTGCCAGCAGTCCAAATCCTGGTGACTACGAGCAGTACTTC. This codes for CASSPNPGDYEQYF.

This rearrangement joins TRBV27 to TRBJ2-7, with 7 bases aligning to TRBD2. The germline V gene has CDR1 MNHEY and CDR2 SMNVEV (reference sequence). The junction had 12 bases not matched to a gene; V was cut back by 7 bases and J by 6 bases. The CDR3 runs to 14 residues. The CDR3 DNA is TGTGCCAGCACCGCCCTCGCGGGAGCTAGCGAGCAGTACTTC. Its protein product is CASTALAGASEQYF.

This sequence joins TRBV20-1 and TRBJ2-7, with 7 bases matching TRBD1. The CDR3 contains 11 residues. V lost 1 base and J lost 6; bases outside the gene matches: 0. Germline V CDR1 and CDR2: DFQATT, SNEGSKA (reference sequence). CDR3 loop: CSARGQGEQYF. As DNA, the CDR3 is TGCAGTGCTAGAGGACAGGGCGAGCAGTACTTC.

The chain recombines TRBV10-3 with TRBJ1-1; D is perhaps TRBD1 (6 bases). Trimming left V 4 bases short and J 0 bases short, with 24 bases between. The CDR3 loop spans 19 amino acids. CDR1 is ENHRY, CDR2 SYGVKD, per germline. CDR3 in DNA: TGTGCCATCAGTGCTTGGGGGATGGCTCAGGGGTCTCTGAACACTGAAGCTTTCTTT. It is translated as CAISAWGMAQGSLNTEAFF.

The rearrangement links TRBV27 to TRBJ2-3, with 9 bases that match TRBD1. CDR3 size: 15 residues. After removal of 5 bases from V and 8 bases from J, the junction contained 11 bases not matched to a gene. The germline V gene has CDR1 MNHEY and CDR2 SMNVEV (reference sequence). DNA for the CDR3: TGTGCCAGCAGTGGACAGGGGCTAGAGTCTGGTACGCAGTATTTT. Amino acids: CASSGQGLESGTQYF.

The chain combines TRBV5-1 with TRBJ1-2; a weak D match, TRBD1 (5 bases). The germline V gene has CDR1 SGHRS and CDR2 YFSETQ. The V end was cut by 0 bases, the J end by 4 bases, with 10 bases between. The CDR3 totals 14 residues. The CDR3, as DNA: TGCGCCAGCAGCTTGGGACAGACCACCTATGGCTACACCTTC. As protein: CASSLGQTTYGYTF.

Note on this clone: The same CDR3 also results from other DNA sequences found in this sample. The chain has TRBV6-5 and TRBJ2-7; D assignment may be TRBD1 or TRBD2 (5 bases each). V was clipped by 5 bases and J by 0 bases, with 8 bases between them. Germline assignment: CDR1 MNHEY and CDR2 SVGAGI. The CDR3 runs to 13 residues. The DNA for the CDR3 is TGTGCCAGCAGTAGTGGGGGCTCCTACGAGCAGTACTTC. It codes for CASSSGGSYEQYF.

V usage is TRBV27 and J usage is TRBJ2-7; possibly TRBD1 or TRBD2 for D (6 bases each). CDR3 length: 15 amino acids. V lost 5 bases, J lost 5 bases, and 19 bases lay in between. In germline, CDR1 is MNHEY, CDR2 SMNVEV (reference sequence). The CDR3: CASSRGTYRAHEQYF. CDR3 nucleotides: TGTGCCAGCAGTCGGGGGACCTACAGGGCCCACGAGCAGTACTTC.

This clone was observed once. Given a much more abundant clone one base away, this may be a read error. Other DNA sequences from this sample encode an identical CDR3 as well. The chain combines TRBV7-6 with TRBJ1-1, with a weak D call TRBD1 (5 bases). The germline V gene encodes CDR1 SGHVS and CDR2 FNYEAQ. V dropped 1 base and J dropped 4 bases, with 7 bases sitting between them. This CDR3 region has 13 residues. The DNA of the CDR3 is TGTGCCAGCAGCTTAGGGGGGGGCACTGAAGCTTTCTTT. Protein sequence: CASSLGGGTEAFF.

Remarks on this clone: This sample includes further DNA sequences coding for the same CDR3. In nucleotides, the CDR3 is TGTGCCAGCAGTTTTAGCGGGAGCTCCTACGAGCAGTACTTC. Amino acids: CASSFSGSSYEQYF. The V gene is TRBV5-6, the J gene TRBJ2-7, with 9 bases that match TRBD2. Germline-derived CDR1 and CDR2 are SGHDT and YYEEEE. This CDR3 has 14 residues. After removal of 5 bases from V and 0 bases from J, the junction contained 3 bases not matched to a gene.

The chain links TRBV9 to TRBJ2-1; D uncertain. CDR1 SGDLS and CDR2 YYNGEE come from the germline V gene. Trimming removed 0 bases at V and 10 bases at J, with 11 bases between. CDR3 length: 13 residues. CDR3 in DNA: TGTGCCAGCAGCGTAGTAGGTGAGGCCGAGCAGTTCTTC. Translated: CASSVVGEAEQFF.

J is TRBJ1-2 and V is TRBV13, with TRBD1 matching 7 bases. CDR3 length equals 15 residues. Germline CDR1 reads PRHDT; CDR2 reads FYEKMQ (reference sequence). Germline trimming cut 0 bases from V and 4 bases from J; bases unmatched to any gene: 5. The CDR3 reads CASSLGAGGAYGYTF. CDR3 in DNA: TGTGCCAGCAGCTTAGGCGCAGGGGGTGCCTATGGCTACACCTTC.

V is TRBV5-4 and J is TRBJ2-7; D unresolved. The V and J ends lost 9 bases and 4 bases respectively, with 11 bases between them. The CDR3 contains 11 residues. Per germline, CDR1 SGHNT and CDR2 YYREEE (reference sequence). The CDR3 reads CATSMGYEQYF. The CDR3 coding sequence is TGTGCCACCAGTATGGGGTACGAGCAGTACTTC.

This chain uses TRBV11-2 with TRBJ2-5; 13 nucleotides align to TRBD2. CDR1 and CDR2 (germline): SGHAT, FQNNGV. CDR3 size: 16 residues. J gave up 2 bases and V 5 bases, and 5 bases lay outside the gene matches. CDR3 DNA: TGTGCCAGCAGCCCGGGACTAGCGGGACAACAAGAGACCCAGTACTTC. Amino acid sequence: CASSPGLAGQQETQYF.

The chain couples TRBV27 to TRBJ2-1; 15 bases line up with TRBD2. This CDR3 has 20 amino acids. V shed 2 bases and J 0 bases; nucleotides not matched to a gene: 8. CDR1 and CDR2 from the germline V gene are MNHEY and SMNVEV (reference sequence). The DNA for the CDR3 is TGTGCCAGCAGTTTACAGCCGGGACTAGCGGGGGGACCCTCCTACAATGAGCAGTTCTTC. Residues: CASSLQPGLAGGPSYNEQFF.

In DNA form, the CDR3 reads TGCGCCAGCAGCTTTTTCGGCGGAGACAATGAGCAGTTCTTC. Its protein is CASSFFGGDNEQFF. The gene calls are TRBV5-1 and TRBJ2-1; D is unresolved. Germline V gene lookup returns CDR1 SGHRS and CDR2 YFSETQ. The CDR3 contains 14 residues. With 2 bases removed from V and 5 bases from J, the gap between germline ends came to 11 bases.

On this clone itself: The sample holds other DNA sequences that translate to the same CDR3. The J gene is TRBJ2-5, the V gene TRBV30; D is perhaps TRBD1 or TRBD2 (6 bases each). The V end was cut by 0 bases, the J end by 4 bases, with 12 bases between. The CDR3 spans 14 residues. Per germline, CDR1 GTSNPN and CDR2 SVGIG (reference sequence). The CDR3 protein is CAWSVGRGLETQYF. CDR3 DNA sequence: TGTGCCTGGAGTGTGGGCAGGGGACTAGAGACCCAGTACTTC.

V gene TRBV19 combines with J gene TRBJ2-7; D perhaps matches TRBD1 (5 bases). Trimming left V 5 bases short and J 0 bases short, with 11 bases between. CDR1 is LNHDA and CDR2 is SQIVND in the germline V gene (reference sequence). CDR3 length equals 14 residues. CDR3 bases: TGTGCCAGTAGTGACAGCAAGAGCTCCTACGAGCAGTACTTC. The encoded protein is CASSDSKSSYEQYF.

The rearrangement links TRBV11-2 to TRBJ2-1, with 10 bases aligning to TRBD2. This CDR3 region has 19 residues. Trimming removed 4 bases from V and 3 bases from J; junction bases left unmatched: 15. Germline V lookup: CDR1 SGHAT, CDR2 FQNNGV. The CDR3 sequence: CASSSYPSSGGQVYNEQFF. The CDR3 nucleotides are TGTGCCAGCAGCTCTTACCCATCTAGCGGGGGCCAGGTCTACAATGAGCAGTTCTTC.

This clone appeared a single time. The V and J genes are TRBV5-1 and TRBJ2-1; D unresolved. The CDR3 is 14 residues long. The V gene lost 3 bases and the J gene lost 8 bases, with 15 bases spanning the gap. Germline assignment: CDR1 SGHRS and CDR2 YFSETQ. For the CDR3, the DNA is TGCGCCAGCAGCTATTCCGGGCTCAGCGATGAGCAGTTCTTC. Its translation: CASSYSGLSDEQFF.

The rearrangement links TRBV6-5 to TRBJ2-1, with unresolved D. This CDR3 is 13 amino acids long. Deletions cut 2 bases from V and 7 bases from J, with 9 bases between. Germline V gives CDR1 MNHEY, CDR2 SVGAGI. The CDR3 coding sequence is TGTGCCAGCAGTTACGCTGAGGCTAATGAGCAGTTCTTC. It specifies CASSYAEANEQFF.

The chain couples TRBV13 to TRBJ2-3; the D is unclear. Germline lookup yields CDR1 PRHDT and CDR2 FYEKMQ (reference sequence). Trimming shortened V by 4 bases and J by 4 bases, and 9 bases separated the two germline ends. CDR3 length equals 13 residues. This CDR3 is CASSSKGPDTQYF. CDR3 DNA sequence: TGTGCCAGCAGCTCCAAAGGCCCAGATACGCAGTATTTT.

This chain links TRBV5-1 with TRBJ2-5; D ambiguous. V gave up 2 bases and J gave up 0 bases, with 11 bases separating them. The germline V gene encodes CDR1 SGHRS and CDR2 YFSETQ. CDR3 length equals 15 residues. CDR3 region: CASSFRQPNQETQYF. The DNA of the CDR3 is TGCGCCAGCAGCTTCCGCCAACCGAACCAAGAGACCCAGTACTTC.

This rearrangement joins TRBV12-1 to TRBJ2-2; the table's D gene call, TRBD1, was not cross checked with the DNA. TRBV12-1 is assigned pseudogene status. The CDR3 has 16 residues. Here the CDR3 reads CASSSTRDRDTGELFF. The CDR3 coding sequence is TGTGCCAGCAGCTCTACTCGGGACAGGGACACCGGGGAGCTGTTTTTT.

The chain couples TRBV9 to TRBJ2-5; D could derive from TRBD1 or TRBD2 (6 bases each). The V gene lost 0 bases and the J gene lost 5 bases, with 11 bases spanning the gap. CDR3 length equals 14 residues. Looked up from germline, CDR1 is SGDLS and CDR2 is YYNGEE. This CDR3 is CASSVDGGSETQYF. In DNA, the CDR3 is TGTGCCAGCAGCGTAGACGGGGGCTCGGAGACCCAGTACTTC.

This chain's CDR3 is CAISDWGTNTGELFF. CDR3 sequence (DNA): TGTGCCATCAGTGACTGGGGAACTAACACCGGGGAGCTGTTTTTT. The chain has TRBV10-3 and TRBJ2-2; unclear D gene. The CDR3 runs to 15 residues. V lost 3 bases and J lost 2, with 10 bases in between. CDR1 ENHRY and CDR2 SYGVKD come from the germline V gene.

This chain uses TRBV2 with TRBJ1-1; D may be TRBD1 (5 bases). The germline V gene has CDR1 SNHLY and CDR2 FYNNEI. This CDR3 contains 17 residues. V was pared by 1 base and J by 7 bases, with 22 bases between. The CDR3 sequence: CASSEGPAALQDGEAFF. In DNA, the CDR3 is TGTGCCAGCAGTGAAGGGCCAGCCGCTTTACAGGACGGTGAAGCTTTCTTT.

A single count supports this clone. V gene TRBV13 combines with J gene TRBJ2-7; TRBD1 matches at 10 bases. Looked up from germline, CDR1 is PRHDT and CDR2 is FYEKMQ (reference sequence). CDR3 length: 15 residues. V lost 0 bases, J lost 3 bases, and 2 bases stayed unmatched. This CDR3 is CASSLGGQGIYEQYF. CDR3 sequence (DNA): TGTGCCAGCAGCTTAGGGGGACAGGGGATCTACGAGCAGTACTTC. Filled out from reference TRBV13 and TRBJ2-7, the complete variable domain reads AAGVIQSPRHLIKEKRETATLKCYPIPRHDTVYWYQQGPGQDPQFLISFYEKMQSDKGSIPDRFSAQQFSDYHSELNMSSLELGDSALYFCASSLGGQGIYEQYFGPGTRLTVT.